This TCR beta chain was sequenced for a study of CD8 T cells in ankylosing spondylitis. This clonotype was seen ten or more times. Its antigen is unidentified. The CDR3 spans 15 residues. Deletions cut 0 bases from V and 7 bases from J, with 16 bases between. Germline CDR1 and CDR2: DFQATT and SNEGSKA (reference sequence). Overall study findings and caveats: Existing reports had already noted some motif variants in reactive arthritis synovial fluid and blood.

It was by quantitative 5'-RACE with molecular barcodes that TCR beta libraries were made. In TCRdb, the 5' RACE reads were re-called with MiXCR into one record per CDR3 protein. The data show about 250,000 distinct CDR3 sequences, roughly a quarter seen once. The source is a male donor with ankylosing spondylitis or in good health (not recorded which). This sequence joins TRBV20-1 and TRBJ2-4; tentatively, D is TRBD1 (5 bases). The sample consisted of blood, either unsorted or a sorted T cell fraction (not recorded which). CDR3 region: CSARDSKRQSNIQYF. Here the CDR3 DNA reads TGCAGTGCTAGAGATTCCAAAAGACAGTCCAACATTCAGTACTTC.